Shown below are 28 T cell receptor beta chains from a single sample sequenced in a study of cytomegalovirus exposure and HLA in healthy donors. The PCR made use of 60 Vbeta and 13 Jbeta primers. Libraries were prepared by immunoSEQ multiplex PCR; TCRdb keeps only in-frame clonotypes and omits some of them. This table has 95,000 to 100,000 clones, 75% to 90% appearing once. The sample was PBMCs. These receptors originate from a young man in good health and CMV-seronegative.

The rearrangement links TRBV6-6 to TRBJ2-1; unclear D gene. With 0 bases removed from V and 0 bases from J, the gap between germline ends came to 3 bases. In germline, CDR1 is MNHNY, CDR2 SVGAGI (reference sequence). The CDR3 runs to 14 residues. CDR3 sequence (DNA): TGTGCCAGCAGTTACTCCCGCTCCTACAATGAGCAGTTCTTC. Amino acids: CASSYSRSYNEQFF.

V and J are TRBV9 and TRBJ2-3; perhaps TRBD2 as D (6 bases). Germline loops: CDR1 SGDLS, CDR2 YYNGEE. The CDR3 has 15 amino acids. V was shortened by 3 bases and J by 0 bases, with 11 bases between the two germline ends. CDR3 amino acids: CASSGSGFSTDTQYF. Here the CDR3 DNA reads TGTGCCAGCAGCGGTAGCGGATTTAGCACAGATACGCAGTATTTT.

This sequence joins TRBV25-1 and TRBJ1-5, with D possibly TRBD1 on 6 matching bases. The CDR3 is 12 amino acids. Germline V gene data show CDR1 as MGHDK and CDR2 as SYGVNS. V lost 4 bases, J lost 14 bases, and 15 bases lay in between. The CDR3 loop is CASSAPQGREHF. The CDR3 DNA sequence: TGTGCCAGCAGTGCCCCACAGGGACGAGAGCATTTT.

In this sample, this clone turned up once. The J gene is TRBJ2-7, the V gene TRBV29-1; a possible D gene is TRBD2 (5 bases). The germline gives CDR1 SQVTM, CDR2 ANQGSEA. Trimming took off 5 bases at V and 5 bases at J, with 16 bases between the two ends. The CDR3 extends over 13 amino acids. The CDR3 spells CSVCQALGDEQYF. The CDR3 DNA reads TGCAGCGTTTGCCAGGCGCTCGGGGACGAGCAGTACTTC.

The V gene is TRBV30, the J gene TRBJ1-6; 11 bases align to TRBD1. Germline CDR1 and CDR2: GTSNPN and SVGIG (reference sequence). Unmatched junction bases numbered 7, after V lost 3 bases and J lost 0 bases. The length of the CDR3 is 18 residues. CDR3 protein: CAWSQGGTGGSYNSPLHF. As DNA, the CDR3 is TGTGCCTGGAGCCAAGGGGGGACAGGGGGCTCCTATAATTCACCCCTCCACTTT.

The CDR3 here is CASSVETSTEAFF. The CDR3 DNA follows: TGTGCCAGCAGCGTAGAAACTTCCACTGAAGCTTTCTTT. The chain carries TRBV9 and TRBJ1-1; unclear D gene. Deletions cut 0 bases from V and 4 bases from J, with 7 bases between. The germline V gene has CDR1 SGDLS and CDR2 YYNGEE. The CDR3 consists of 13 residues.

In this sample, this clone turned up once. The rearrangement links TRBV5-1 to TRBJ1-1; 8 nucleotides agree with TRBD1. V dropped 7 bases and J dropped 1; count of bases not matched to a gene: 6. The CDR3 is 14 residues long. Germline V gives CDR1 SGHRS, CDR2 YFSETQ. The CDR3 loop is CASGGGTGNTEAFF. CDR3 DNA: TGCGCCAGCGGGGGGGGGACAGGGAACACTGAAGCTTTCTTT.

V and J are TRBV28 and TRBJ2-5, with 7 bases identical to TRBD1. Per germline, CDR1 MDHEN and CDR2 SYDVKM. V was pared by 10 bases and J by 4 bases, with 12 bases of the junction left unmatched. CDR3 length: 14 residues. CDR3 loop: CATLGQVAGETQYF. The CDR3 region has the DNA TGTGCCACCCTCGGACAGGTGGCGGGAGAGACCCAGTACTTC. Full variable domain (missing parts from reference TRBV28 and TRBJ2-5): DVKVTQSSRYLVKRTGEKVFLECVQDMDHENMFWYRQDPGLGLRLIYFSYDVKMKEKGDIPEGYSVSREKKERFSLILESASTNQTSMYLCATLGQVAGETQYFGPGTRLLVL.

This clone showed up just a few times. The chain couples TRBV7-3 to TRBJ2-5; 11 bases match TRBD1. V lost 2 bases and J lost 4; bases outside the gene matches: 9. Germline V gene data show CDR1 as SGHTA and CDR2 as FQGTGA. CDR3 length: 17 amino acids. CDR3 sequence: CASSLGVGQGAGETQYF. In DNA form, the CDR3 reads TGTGCCAGCAGCTTAGGTGTAGGACAGGGGGCGGGAGAGACCCAGTACTTC.

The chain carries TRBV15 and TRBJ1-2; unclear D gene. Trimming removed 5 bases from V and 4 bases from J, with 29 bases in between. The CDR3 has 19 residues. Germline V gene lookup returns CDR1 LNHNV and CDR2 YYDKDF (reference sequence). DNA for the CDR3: TGTGCCACCAGCGGGTTCCAAGAGGATTTAGCGGGGAAGTCCTATGGCTACACCTTC. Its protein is CATSGFQEDLAGKSYGYTF.

The CDR3 coding sequence is TGTGCCAGCAGCCAAGGCCGGGACAGGAAGCAGTATTTT. This codes for CASSQGRDRKQYF. The rearrangement uses TRBV14 and TRBJ2-3; 8 bases agree with TRBD1. The CDR3 covers 13 residues. Trimming removed 1 base from V and 11 bases from J; junction bases left unmatched: 5. Germline values: CDR1 SGHDN, CDR2 FVKESK.

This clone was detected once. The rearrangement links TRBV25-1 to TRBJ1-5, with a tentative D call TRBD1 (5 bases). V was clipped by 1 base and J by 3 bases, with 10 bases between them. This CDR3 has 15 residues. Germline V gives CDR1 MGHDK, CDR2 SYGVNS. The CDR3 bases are TGTGCCAGCAGTGAATCCAGGGAAACCAATCAGCCCCAGCATTTT. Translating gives CASSESRETNQPQHF.

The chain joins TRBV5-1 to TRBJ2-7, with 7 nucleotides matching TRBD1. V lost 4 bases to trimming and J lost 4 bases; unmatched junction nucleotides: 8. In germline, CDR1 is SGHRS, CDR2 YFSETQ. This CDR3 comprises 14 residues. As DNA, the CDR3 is TGCGCCAGCAGCGGCGACAGGGTGCCGTACGAGCAGTACTTC. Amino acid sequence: CASSGDRVPYEQYF.

CDR3 amino acids: CASSQDQINTQYF. The CDR3 DNA reads as TGTGCCAGCAGCCAAGATCAGATAAATACGCAGTATTTT. The chain carries TRBV4-2 and TRBJ2-3; D ambiguous. V gave up 0 bases and J gave up 7 bases, with 8 bases separating them. The CDR3 runs 13 residues. The V gene's germline CDR1 is LGHNA and CDR2 YNFKEQ.

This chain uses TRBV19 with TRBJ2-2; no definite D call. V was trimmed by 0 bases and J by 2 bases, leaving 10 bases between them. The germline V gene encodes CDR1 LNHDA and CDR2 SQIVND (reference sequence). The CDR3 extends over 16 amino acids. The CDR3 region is CASSIEGRPNTGELFF. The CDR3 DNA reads TGTGCCAGTAGTATAGAGGGCCGACCCAACACCGGGGAGCTGTTTTTT.

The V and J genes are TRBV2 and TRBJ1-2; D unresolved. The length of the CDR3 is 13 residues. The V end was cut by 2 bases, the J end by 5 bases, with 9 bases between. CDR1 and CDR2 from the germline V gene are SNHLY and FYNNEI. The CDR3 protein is CASSEQVLYGYTF. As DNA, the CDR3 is TGTGCCAGCAGTGAACAGGTGCTTTATGGCTACACCTTC.

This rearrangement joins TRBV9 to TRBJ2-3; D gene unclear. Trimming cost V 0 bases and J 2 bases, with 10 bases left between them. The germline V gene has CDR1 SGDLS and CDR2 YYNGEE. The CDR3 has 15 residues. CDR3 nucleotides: TGTGCCAGCAGCGTAGTTGGGCAGAACACAGATACGCAGTATTTT. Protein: CASSVVGQNTDTQYF.

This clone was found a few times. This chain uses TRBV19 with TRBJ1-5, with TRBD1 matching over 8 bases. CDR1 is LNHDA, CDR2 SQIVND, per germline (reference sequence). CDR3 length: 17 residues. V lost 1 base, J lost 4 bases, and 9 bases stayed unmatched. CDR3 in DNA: TGTGCCAGTAGTATAGGGGCAGGGGGCGCCCGGAATCAGCCCCAGCATTTT. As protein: CASSIGAGGARNQPQHF.

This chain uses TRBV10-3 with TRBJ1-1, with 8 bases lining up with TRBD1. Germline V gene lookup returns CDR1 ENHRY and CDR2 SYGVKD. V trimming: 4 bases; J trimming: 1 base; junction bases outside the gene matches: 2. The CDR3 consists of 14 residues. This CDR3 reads CAISGQGTNTEAFF. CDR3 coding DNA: TGTGCCATCAGTGGACAGGGGACGAACACTGAAGCTTTCTTT.

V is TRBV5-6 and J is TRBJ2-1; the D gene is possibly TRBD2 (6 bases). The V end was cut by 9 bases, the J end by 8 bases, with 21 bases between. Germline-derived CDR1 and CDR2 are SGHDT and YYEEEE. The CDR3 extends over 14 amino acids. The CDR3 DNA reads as TGTGCCACCCTAAGCGGGCGTTCCTTAGATGAGCAGTTCTTC. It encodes CATLSGRSLDEQFF.

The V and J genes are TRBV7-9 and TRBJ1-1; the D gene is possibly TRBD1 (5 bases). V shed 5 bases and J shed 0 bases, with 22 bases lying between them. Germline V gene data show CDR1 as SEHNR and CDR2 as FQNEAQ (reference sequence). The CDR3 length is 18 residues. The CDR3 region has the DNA TGTGCCAGCAGCCCCGGGACTTTTTTAGACGCCCTGAACACTGAAGCTTTCTTT. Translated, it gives CASSPGTFLDALNTEAFF.

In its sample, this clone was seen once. For the CDR3, the DNA is TGCGCCAGCAGCCCCTCCAGGGACGAGCAGTACTTC. It yields the protein CASSPSRDEQYF. The chain recombines TRBV5-1 with TRBJ2-7; D possibly corresponds to TRBD1 (5 bases). There are 12 residues in the CDR3. Trimming left V 4 bases short and J 5 bases short, with 10 bases between. Germline V gives CDR1 SGHRS, CDR2 YFSETQ.

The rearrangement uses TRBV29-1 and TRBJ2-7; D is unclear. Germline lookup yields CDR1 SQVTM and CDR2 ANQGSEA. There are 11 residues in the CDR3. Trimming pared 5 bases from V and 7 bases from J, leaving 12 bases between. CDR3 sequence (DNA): TGCAGCGTTTCTTCGGGTAGGGAGCAGTACTTC. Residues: CSVSSGREQYF.

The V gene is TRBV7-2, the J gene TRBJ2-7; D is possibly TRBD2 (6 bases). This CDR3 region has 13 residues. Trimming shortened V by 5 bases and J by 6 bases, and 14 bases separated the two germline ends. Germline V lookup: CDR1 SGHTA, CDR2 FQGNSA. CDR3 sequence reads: CASSPDWGGEQYF. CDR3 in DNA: TGTGCCAGCAGCCCGGACTGGGGAGGCGAGCAGTACTTC.

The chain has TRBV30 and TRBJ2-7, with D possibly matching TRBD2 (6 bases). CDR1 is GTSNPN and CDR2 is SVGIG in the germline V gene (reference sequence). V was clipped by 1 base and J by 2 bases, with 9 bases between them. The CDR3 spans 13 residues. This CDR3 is CAWSAGGAYEQYF. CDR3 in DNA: TGTGCCTGGAGTGCGGGCGGGGCCTACGAGCAGTACTTC.

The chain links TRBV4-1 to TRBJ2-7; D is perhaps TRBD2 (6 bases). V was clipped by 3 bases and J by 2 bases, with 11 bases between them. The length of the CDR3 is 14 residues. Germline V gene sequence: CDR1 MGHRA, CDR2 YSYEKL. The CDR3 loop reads CASSQDYWTYEQYF. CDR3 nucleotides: TGCGCCAGCAGCCAGGACTACTGGACCTACGAGCAGTACTTC.

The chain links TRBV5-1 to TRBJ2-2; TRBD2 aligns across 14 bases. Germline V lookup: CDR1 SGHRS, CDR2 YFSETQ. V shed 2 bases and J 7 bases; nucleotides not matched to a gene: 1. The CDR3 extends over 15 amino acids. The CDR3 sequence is CASSFGLAGGGELFF. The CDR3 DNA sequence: TGCGCCAGCAGCTTCGGACTAGCGGGAGGCGGGGAGCTGTTTTTT. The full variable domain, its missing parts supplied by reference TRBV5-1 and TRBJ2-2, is KAGVTQTPRYLIKTRGQQVTLSCSPISGHRSVSWYQQTPGQGLQFLFEYFSETQRNKGNFPGRFSGRQFSNSRSEMNVSTLELGDSALYLCASSFGLAGGGELFFGEGSRLTVL.

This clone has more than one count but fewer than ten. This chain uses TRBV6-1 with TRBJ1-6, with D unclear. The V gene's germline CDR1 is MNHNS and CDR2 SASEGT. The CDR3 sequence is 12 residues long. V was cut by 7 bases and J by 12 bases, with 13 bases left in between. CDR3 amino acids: CASKDGAVPLHF. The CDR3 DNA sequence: TGTGCCAGCAAGGACGGAGCGGTACCCCTCCACTTT.